The source of this T cell receptor (beta chain) is a study of response to subunit inactivated influenza vaccine. General study results and limits: The authors put forward the suggestion that each seasonal influenza vaccination may bring in only a limited number of new T cells.

Using its own MiXCR run on the RT-PCR reads, TCRdb lists one record per CDR3 protein. Of 750,000 to 850,000 distinct CDR3 sequences in the sample, under 20% were seen once. This clonotype came up a few times. Its specificity is not known. The material was PBMCs from blood, obtained more than 4 days after vaccination. The clonotype was recovered from a man aged 50 to 59 who received an inactivated influenza vaccine.

This CDR3 is CATSRNGGRAGELFF. CDR3 nucleotides: TGTGCCACCAGCAGAAATGGCGGGAGGGCCGGGGAGCTGTTTTTT. This chain links TRBV15 with TRBJ2-2; 9 bases map to TRBD2. V shed 2 bases and J 6 bases; nucleotides not matched to a gene: 4. Germline V gene sequence: CDR1 LNHNV, CDR2 YYDKDF (reference sequence). This CDR3 comprises 15 residues.